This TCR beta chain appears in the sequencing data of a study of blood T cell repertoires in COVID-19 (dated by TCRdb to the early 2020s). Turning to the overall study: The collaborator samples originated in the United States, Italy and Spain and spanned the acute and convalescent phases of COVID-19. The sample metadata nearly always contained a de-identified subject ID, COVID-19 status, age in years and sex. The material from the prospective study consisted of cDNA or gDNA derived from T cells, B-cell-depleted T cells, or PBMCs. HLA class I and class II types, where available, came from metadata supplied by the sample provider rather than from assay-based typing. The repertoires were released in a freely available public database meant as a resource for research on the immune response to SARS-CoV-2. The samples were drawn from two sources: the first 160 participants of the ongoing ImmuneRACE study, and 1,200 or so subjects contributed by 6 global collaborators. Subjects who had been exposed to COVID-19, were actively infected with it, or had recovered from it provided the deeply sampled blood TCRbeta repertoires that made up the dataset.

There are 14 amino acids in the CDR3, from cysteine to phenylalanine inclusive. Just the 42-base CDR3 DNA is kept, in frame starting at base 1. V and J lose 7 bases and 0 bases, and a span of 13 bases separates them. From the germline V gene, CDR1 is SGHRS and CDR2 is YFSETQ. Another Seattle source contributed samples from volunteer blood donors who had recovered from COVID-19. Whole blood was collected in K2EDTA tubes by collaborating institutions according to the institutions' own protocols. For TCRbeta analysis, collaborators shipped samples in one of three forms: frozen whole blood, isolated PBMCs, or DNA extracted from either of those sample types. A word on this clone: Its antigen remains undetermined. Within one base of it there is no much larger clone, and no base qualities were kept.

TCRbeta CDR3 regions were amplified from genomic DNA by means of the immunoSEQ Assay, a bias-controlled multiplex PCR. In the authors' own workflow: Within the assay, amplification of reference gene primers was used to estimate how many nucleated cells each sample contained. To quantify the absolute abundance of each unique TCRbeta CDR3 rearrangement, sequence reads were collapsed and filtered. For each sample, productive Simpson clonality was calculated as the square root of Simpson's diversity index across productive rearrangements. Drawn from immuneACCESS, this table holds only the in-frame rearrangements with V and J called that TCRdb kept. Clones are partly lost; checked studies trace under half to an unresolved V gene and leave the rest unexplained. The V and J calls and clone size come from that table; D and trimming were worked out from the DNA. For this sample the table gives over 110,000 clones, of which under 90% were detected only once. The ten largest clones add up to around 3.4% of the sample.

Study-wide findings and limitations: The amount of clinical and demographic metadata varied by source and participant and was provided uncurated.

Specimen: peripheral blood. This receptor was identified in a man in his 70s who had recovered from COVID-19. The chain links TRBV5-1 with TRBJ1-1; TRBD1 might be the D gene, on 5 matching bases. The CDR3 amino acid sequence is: CASGSGGVNTEAFF. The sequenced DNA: TGCGCCAGCGGTTCTGGGGGGGTGAACACTGAAGCTTTCTTT.